This T cell receptor beta chain came from a study of Graves' ophthalmopathy and Graves' hyperthyroidism. Study findings and constraints: A majority of expanded thyroid clonotypes exceeding 0.001 frequency were likewise present in blood.

The CDR3 length is 17 residues. Germline CDR1 and CDR2: SGHTA and FQGTGA. J gave up 3 bases and V 0 bases, and 3 bases lay outside the gene matches. PBMCs originated in 8.5 to 10 ml of fresh peripheral blood. About this clonotype: Its target is not known.

RNA served as the template for amplifying TCR beta CDR3 regions. In the first round, RT-PCR was carried out with HTBI primers, and a multiplex PCR formed the second round. From the multiplex PCR reads, TCRdb called clonotypes with MiXCR, one entry per CDR3 protein. The table lists fewer than 70,000 distinct CDR3 sequences, roughly 46% of them singletons. This chain connects TRBV7-3 to TRBJ2-1; the match to TRBD1 covers 12 bases. The sequence came from an adult woman with Graves' ophthalmopathy. Input material: peripheral blood. In DNA form, the CDR3 reads TGTGCCAGCAGCTTAACGGGACAGGGGGCTGACTACAATGAGCAGTTCTTC. Residues: CASSLTGQGADYNEQFF. Full variable domain (missing parts from reference TRBV7-3 and TRBJ2-1): GAGVSQTPSNKVTEKGKYVELRCDPISGHTALYWYRQSLGQGPEFLIYFQGTGAADDSGLPNDRFFAVRPEGSVSTLKIQRTERGDSAVYLCASSLTGQGADYNEQFFGPGTRLTVL.